A single sample gave rise to the 15 T cell receptor beta chains below, sequenced in a study of T cell repertoires in aging, cancer and after chemotherapy. Amplification of TCR beta used genomic DNA extracted from peripheral blood. A mixed TRB-A/B primer pool amplified rearranged TRB by multiplex touch-down PCR. MiXCR, applied by TCRdb to the multiplex PCR reads, yields one record per CDR3 protein. The table includes some 8,900 distinct CDR3 sequences, about 33% detected once. The sample taken for sequencing was blood. Source of these receptors: a human donor in good health.

This clonotype is categorized as medium-sized. The chain recombines TRBV6-5 with TRBJ2-7; TRBD2 aligns across 7 bases. The V and J ends lost 1 base and 6 bases, in that order; junction bases with no gene match: 6. The CDR3 has 14 amino acids. Germline loops: CDR1 MNHEY, CDR2 SVGAGI. The CDR3 DNA follows: TGTGCCAGCAGTTACTGGACTAGGGTTGGCGAGCAGTACTTC. Protein product: CASSYWTRVGEQYF.

The genes are TRBV20-1 and TRBJ1-5, with D possibly TRBD1 on 6 matching bases. CDR1 is DFQATT, CDR2 SNEGSKA, per germline (reference sequence). V lost 5 bases and J lost 6, with 17 bases in between. CDR3 length: 14 residues. CDR3 protein: CSASPPGGSQPQHF. CDR3 nucleotides: TGCAGTGCTTCACCTCCGGGGGGCAGTCAGCCCCAGCATTTT.

This CDR3 is CASSDSGPGSPLHF. The CDR3 coding sequence is TGTGCCAGCAGTGACTCCGGACCGGGGTCACCCCTCCACTTT. The chain recombines TRBV5-4 with TRBJ1-6; D remains ambiguous. V was shortened by 5 bases and J by 10 bases, with 16 bases between the two germline ends. Germline assignment: CDR1 SGHNT and CDR2 YYREEE (reference sequence). The CDR3 extends over 14 amino acids.

This clonotype is judged medium-sized. The chain employs TRBV30 and TRBJ2-3; 7 bases map to TRBD2. The junction had 8 bases not matched to a gene; V was cut back by 2 bases and J by 3 bases. The CDR3 covers 15 residues. Germline V lookup: CDR1 GTSNPN, CDR2 SVGIG (reference sequence). Written as DNA, the CDR3 is TGTGCCTGGAGTACTACGGGAGGAACGACAGATACGCAGTATTTT. It encodes CAWSTTGGTTDTQYF.

The V gene is TRBV6-5, the J gene TRBJ2-7, with 8 bases aligning to TRBD2. Germline CDR1 and CDR2: MNHEY and SVGAGI. Trimming cost V 6 bases and J 5 bases; bases outside gene matches: 18. The CDR3 has 17 amino acids. The CDR3 loop is CASSLAVTSGDPHEQYF. The CDR3 coding sequence is TGTGCCAGCAGCTTGGCCGTTACTAGCGGCGATCCCCACGAGCAGTACTTC.

Only one count was recorded for this clonotype. The CDR3 region is CASSLRSASGGTDTQYF. For the CDR3, the DNA is TGTGCCAGCAGTTTAAGGTCGGCTAGCGGGGGCACAGATACGCAGTATTTT. V is TRBV12-3 or TRBV12-4 and J is TRBJ2-3; 9 nucleotides align to TRBD2. After removal of 2 bases from V and 1 base from J, the junction contained 7 bases not matched to a gene. This CDR3 is built from 17 residues.

This clonotype has more than one count but fewer than ten. The chain joins TRBV27 to TRBJ2-7; no reliable D call. Germline CDR1 and CDR2: MNHEY and SMNVEV (reference sequence). V lost 3 bases to trimming and J lost 0 bases, with 6 bases between them. There are 13 residues in the CDR3. CDR3 sequence (DNA): TGTGCCAGCAGTTTGGGCCCCTCCTACGAGCAGTACTTC. It is translated as CASSLGPSYEQYF.

This sequence joins TRBV6-2 or TRBV6-3 and TRBJ2-7, with unresolved D. The CDR3 has 13 amino acids. Germline V CDR1 and CDR2: MNHEY, SVGEGT. The V gene lost 6 bases and the J gene lost 2 bases, with 11 bases spanning the gap. CDR3 amino acids: CASSIGGAYEQYF. For the CDR3, the DNA is TGTGCCAGCAGCATCGGTGGGGCCTACGAGCAGTACTTC.

The chain has TRBV24-1 and TRBJ2-3; perhaps D is TRBD1 or TRBD2 (5 bases each). Germline loops: CDR1 KGHDR, CDR2 SFDVKD. This CDR3 has 14 amino acids. Trimming took 5 bases from V and 1 from J, leaving 9 bases between them. The CDR3 region has the DNA TGTGCCACCAGTGCGCTGGGGGGCACAGATACGCAGTATTTT. Protein: CATSALGGTDTQYF.

The chain combines TRBV11-3 with TRBJ2-3, with 14 positions matching TRBD2. The CDR3 totals 17 residues. Trimming took 5 bases from V and 4 from J; bases not matched to a gene: 8. Germline loops: CDR1 SGHNT, CDR2 YENEEA. The CDR3 bases are TGTGCCAGCAGCGTGGGAGCGACTAGCGGGGGGGCAGATACGCAGTATTTT. Translating gives CASSVGATSGGADTQYF.

This clonotype was counted only a few times. The chain joins TRBV6-5 to TRBJ1-6; 11 bases fit TRBD1. The CDR3 runs to 15 residues. Losses at the gene ends were 6 bases for V and 10 bases for J; bases not matched to a gene: 8. CDR1 and CDR2 from the germline V gene are MNHEY and SVGAGI. This CDR3 reads CASSLGQGAYSPLHF. CDR3 DNA: TGTGCCAGCAGCCTCGGACAGGGGGCTTACTCACCCCTCCACTTT.

A few counts support this clonotype. J is TRBJ1-1 and V is TRBV29-1; D gene ambiguous. This CDR3 is built from 11 residues. V was pared by 6 bases and J by 1 base, with 6 bases between. CDR1 is SQVTM, CDR2 ANQGSEA, per germline. CDR3 coding DNA: TGCAGCGTGACAAAGAACACTGAAGCTTTCTTT. Translation: CSVTKNTEAFF.

This clonotype was seen a handful of times. The CDR3 DNA reads TGTGCCAGCAGCTTGATTGGAGTAGACAATGAGCAGTTCTTC. Its translation: CASSLIGVDNEQFF. V and J are TRBV5-6 and TRBJ2-1; D is unresolved. The germline gives CDR1 SGHDT, CDR2 YYEEEE. This CDR3 has 14 amino acids. V lost 1 base to trimming and J lost 5 bases, with 10 bases between them.

The chain is built from TRBV6-5 and TRBJ2-7; 7 bases are a match to TRBD2. J lost 8 bases, V lost 6 bases, and 7 bases had no gene match. The germline gives CDR1 MNHEY, CDR2 SVGAGI. The CDR3 sequence is 12 residues long. CDR3 amino acids: CASSSGGTKQYF. CDR3 in DNA: TGTGCCAGCAGCTCCGGGGGGACCAAGCAGTACTTC.

This clonotype was seen a handful of times. This chain joins TRBV6-1 and TRBJ2-5; D is possibly TRBD1 (6 bases). Germline V CDR1 and CDR2: MNHNS, SASEGT. Trimming stripped 2 bases from V and 5 bases from J, with 18 bases between. This CDR3 has 16 residues. The DNA for the CDR3 is TGTGCCAGCAGTGAAACGGACAGCTACCCTTGGGAGACCCAGTACTTC. Translation gives CASSETDSYPWETQYF.